The rows below give T cell receptor beta chains drawn from one sample of a study of T cells in Graves' hyperthyroidism and ophthalmopathy. TCRdb reprocessed the multiplex PCR reads with MiXCR, giving one entry per CDR3 protein. The table has a few hundred thousand distinct CDR3 sequences, under 25% seen once; the top ten hold roughly 29%. What was sequenced was blood. The receptors were sampled from a man younger than 35 with Graves' hyperthyroidism. CDR3s include the opening cysteine and the closing phenylalanine or tryptophan. Rows give clone size only sometimes, using once, few, many, or a class for an expanded clone.

clone_size	v_call	j_call	cdr3_aa
.	TRBV6-1	TRBJ2-2	CASRIGTGGYAGELFF
.	TRBV5-1	TRBJ2-7	CASSSGREAYEQYF
many	TRBV25-1	TRBJ2-5	CASQSGRIYQETQYF
many	TRBV2	TRBJ1-1	CASTEGGSPEAFF
many	TRBV7-3	TRBJ1-2	CASSLGDRGDGYTF
.	TRBV6-2/TRBV6-3	TRBJ2-7	CASSYLSDEQYF
many	TRBV12-3/TRBV12-4	TRBJ2-5	CASTPPGQGMETQYF
many	TRBV6-5	TRBJ1-2	CASSTGQLYGYTF
many	TRBV6-5	TRBJ1-1	CASSYSGGGTEAFF
many	TRBV6-2/TRBV6-3	TRBJ2-2	CASSPRDRSLNTGELFF
.	TRBV12-3/TRBV12-4	TRBJ1-3	CASLKLLDGNTIYF
.	TRBV7-2	TRBJ2-5	CASSFDRGYETQYF
.	TRBV5-1	TRBJ2-2	CASSPGGANTGELFF
many	TRBV19	TRBJ1-2	CASRPGQLFYGYTF
.	TRBV18	TRBJ2-2	CASSPPRDKELFF
many	TRBV20-1	TRBJ1-1	CSAPDLFPEAFF
.	TRBV29-1	TRBJ1-2	CSVEAAEPVYGYTF
many	TRBV12-3/TRBV12-4	TRBJ2-7	CASSPRPLVTYEQYF